A single sample is the source of the 13 T cell receptor beta chains below, sequenced in a study of blood T cell repertoires in COVID-19. Method: immunoSEQ multiplex PCR; TCRdb's copy keeps in-frame clones and lacks some. The sample gives tens of thousands of clones, approximately 82% of which show up once; about 48% is in the top ten. Material: peripheral blood. These receptors all stem from a woman aged 80 or older with acute or convalescent COVID-19.

The chain couples TRBV5-5 to TRBJ1-4; no firm D call. The CDR3 sequence is 17 residues long. The V gene's germline CDR1 is SGHKS and CDR2 YYEKEE (reference sequence). Trimming left V 3 bases short and J 5 bases short, with 20 bases between. DNA of the CDR3: TGTGCCAGCAGCTATAGGATGGTCTCAGGCTCGAATGAAAAACTGTTTTTT. It yields the protein CASSYRMVSGSNEKLFF.

The rearrangement links TRBV29-1 to TRBJ2-3; the D gene is possibly TRBD1 (5 bases). Trimming stripped 4 bases from V and 10 bases from J, with 15 bases between. The CDR3 totals 12 residues. Germline values: CDR1 SQVTM, CDR2 ANQGSEA. The CDR3 region has the DNA TGCAGCGTTGGGACAAGTCTAAGGGCGCAGTATTTT. This codes for CSVGTSLRAQYF.

V usage is TRBV18 and J usage is TRBJ1-3; no clear D gene. Germline V gene lookup returns CDR1 KGHSH and CDR2 LQKENI. Trimming pared 3 bases from V and 0 bases from J, leaving 9 bases between. This CDR3 has 15 residues. The CDR3 nucleotides are TGTGCCAGCTCACCTGGGCCCGACTCTGGAAACACCATATATTTT. Translating gives CASSPGPDSGNTIYF.

V is TRBV3-1 (or the pseudogene TRBV3-2) and J is TRBJ1-3; no firm D call. The ends were cut back, 5 bases at V and 4 bases at J, with 12 bases in the middle. Looked up from germline, CDR1 is LGHDT and CDR2 is YNNKEL (reference sequence). The CDR3 totals 14 residues. The CDR3 loop is CASSLGDSGNTIYF. The CDR3 region has the DNA TGTGCCAGCAGCTTAGGCGACTCGGGAAACACCATATATTTT.

The V call is TRBV7-2, the J call TRBJ2-5; maybe TRBD2 (6 bases). V gave up 3 bases and J gave up 5 bases, with 13 bases separating them. Germline V gene data show CDR1 as SGHTA and CDR2 as FQGNSA. This CDR3 comprises 14 residues. Here the CDR3 reads CASSLLGRGETQYF. The CDR3 DNA follows: TGTGCCAGCAGCTTGTTGGGTCGGGGGGAGACCCAGTACTTC.

The V gene is TRBV2, the J gene TRBJ2-5, with 7 positions matching TRBD1. The CDR3 is 14 amino acids. CDR1 and CDR2 (germline): SNHLY, FYNNEI. With 6 bases clipped from V and 3 bases from J, the junction kept 7 bases outside the gene matches. CDR3: CASRERQGEETQYF. In DNA form, the CDR3 reads TGTGCCAGCAGGGAGAGACAGGGAGAAGAGACCCAGTACTTC.

This clone was counted between two and nine times. The gene calls are TRBV19 and TRBJ1-1; D remains unclear. Trimming removed 3 bases at V and 0 bases at J, with 5 bases between. The CDR3 extends over 13 amino acids. The germline gives CDR1 LNHDA, CDR2 SQIVND (reference sequence). The CDR3 loop is CASSIQVNTEAFF. The CDR3 DNA reads TGTGCCAGTAGTATTCAGGTGAACACTGAAGCTTTCTTT.

The CDR3 DNA reads TGCGCCAGCAGCCAAGATCTCCAGGTGAACACTGAAGCTTTCTTT. Protein: CASSQDLQVNTEAFF. The chain employs TRBV4-1 and TRBJ1-1, with D hard to call. Trimming removed 0 bases at V and 0 bases at J, with 8 bases between. The germline CDR1 and CDR2 sequences are MGHRA and YSYEKL. This CDR3 is built from 15 residues.

V gene TRBV5-6 combines with J gene TRBJ2-1; TRBD1 aligns across 7 bases. CDR1 and CDR2 (germline): SGHDT, YYEEEE. This CDR3 contains 14 residues. J was trimmed by 4 bases and V by 9 bases; bases with no gene match: 10. DNA of the CDR3: TGTGCCACCGCCCGGGACAGCACATACAATGAGCAGTTCTTC. Protein sequence: CATARDSTYNEQFF.

A few counts support this clone. The chain has TRBV7-9 and TRBJ2-2, with D possibly matching TRBD1 (6 bases). Germline V gene sequence: CDR1 SEHNR, CDR2 FQNEAQ (reference sequence). The length of the CDR3 is 18 residues. The ends were cut back, 5 bases at V and 1 base at J, with 20 bases in the middle. CDR3 region: CASSPAEWGRRNTGELFF. In nucleotides, the CDR3 is TGTGCCAGCAGCCCCGCAGAGTGGGGGCGCAGGAACACCGGGGAGCTGTTTTTT.

This rearrangement joins TRBV11-3 to TRBJ2-3, with 8 bases that match TRBD1. Per germline, CDR1 SGHNT and CDR2 YENEEA. V trimming: 4 bases; J trimming: 0 bases; junction bases outside the gene matches: 3. This CDR3 has 15 amino acids. The CDR3 DNA reads as TGTGCCAGCAGCTATGGACAGGGAAGCACAGATACGCAGTATTTT. Translation gives CASSYGQGSTDTQYF.

The chain carries TRBV5-8 and TRBJ2-3; D not certain. Deletions cut 4 bases from V and 1 base from J, with 10 bases between. Germline V CDR1 and CDR2: SGHTS, YDEGEE. The CDR3 is 14 residues long. Here the CDR3 DNA reads TGTGCCAGCAGCCCTGTTTATGGCACAGATACGCAGTATTTT. Amino acids: CASSPVYGTDTQYF.

The chain links TRBV11-3 to TRBJ1-6; D is uncertain. The CDR3 is 14 amino acids. The ends were cut back, 5 bases at V and 3 bases at J, with 8 bases in the middle. Germline V CDR1 and CDR2: SGHNT, YENEEA. CDR3 DNA: TGTGCCAGCAGCCTACGGAGCTATAATTCACCCCTCCACTTT. It yields the protein CASSLRSYNSPLHF.